Listed below are T cell receptor beta chains from one sample, sequenced in a study of T cell responses to AZD1222 COVID-19 vaccine. Assay used: immunoSEQ multiplex PCR; TCRdb lists only in-frame clones, some missing. The sample has some 90,000 clones, 65% to 90% seen once. Sequenced here: peripheral blood, sampled on day 0 of AZD1222 vaccination. These receptor sequences come from an adult in good health. The CDR3 runs from the conserved cysteine through the conserved F or W. D genes are given only for firm matches. Clone size is stated in some rows and not others, as once, few, many or a class when expanded.

clone_size: -
j_call: TRBJ2-3
cdr3_length: 14
v_call: TRBV2
d_call: -
cdr3_aa: CASNRDGVTDTQYF
cdr3_nt: TGTGCCAGCAATCGGGACGGAGTCACAGATACGCAGTATTTT

clone_size: -
j_call: TRBJ2-7
cdr3_length: 18
v_call: TRBV27
d_call: -
cdr3_aa: CASSLYRGVEGNLYEQYF
cdr3_nt: TGTGCCAGCAGTTTGTATAGGGGGGTGGAGGGGAACCTGTACGAGCAGTACTTC

clone_size: -
j_call: TRBJ1-4
cdr3_length: 14
v_call: TRBV7-2
d_call: -
cdr3_aa: CASSVSVGGEKLFF
cdr3_nt: TGTGCCAGCAGCGTGTCAGTGGGAGGGGAAAAACTGTTTTTT

clone_size: -
j_call: TRBJ2-1
cdr3_length: 15
v_call: TRBV11-3
d_call: -
cdr3_aa: CASSLSDTRRYEQFF
cdr3_nt: TGTGCCAGCAGCTTATCAGACACGCGTAGATATGAGCAGTTCTTC

clone_size: -
j_call: TRBJ1-1
cdr3_length: 11
v_call: TRBV29-1
d_call: -
cdr3_aa: CSIGANTEAFF
cdr3_nt: TGCAGCATTGGGGCTAACACTGAAGCTTTCTTT

clone_size: -
j_call: TRBJ2-1
cdr3_length: 12
v_call: TRBV29-1
d_call: -
cdr3_aa: CSVGVGENEQFF
cdr3_nt: TGCAGCGTTGGTGTTGGGGAAAATGAGCAGTTCTTC

clone_size: -
j_call: TRBJ2-1
cdr3_length: 13
v_call: TRBV2
d_call: -
cdr3_aa: CASNLGRYNEQFF
cdr3_nt: TGTGCCAGCAACTTGGGACGCTACAATGAGCAGTTCTTC

clone_size: -
j_call: TRBJ1-2
cdr3_length: 14
v_call: TRBV9
d_call: TRBD1
cdr3_aa: CASSAGGLYYGYTF
cdr3_nt: TGTGCCAGCAGCGCAGGGGGCCTCTACTATGGCTACACCTTC

clone_size: -
j_call: TRBJ2-3
cdr3_length: 16
v_call: TRBV28
d_call: TRBD2
cdr3_aa: CASSPTSGRETDTQYF
cdr3_nt: TGTGCCAGCAGTCCCACTAGCGGGAGGGAGACAGATACGCAGTATTTT

clone_size: -
j_call: TRBJ1-4
cdr3_length: 16
v_call: TRBV5-1
d_call: TRBD1
cdr3_aa: CASSPDRGRINEKLFF
cdr3_nt: TGCGCCAGCAGCCCGGACAGGGGCCGGATTAATGAAAAACTGTTTTTT

clone_size: -
j_call: TRBJ1-1
cdr3_length: 19
v_call: TRBV23-1
d_call: -
cdr3_aa: CASSQGTGTHTLGRAEAFF
cdr3_nt: TGCGCCAGCAGTCAGGGGACCGGGACACACACCCTCGGGCGTGCTGAAGCTTTCTTT

clone_size: -
j_call: TRBJ2-3
cdr3_length: 16
v_call: TRBV6-6
d_call: -
cdr3_aa: CASRSTREGGTDTQYF
cdr3_nt: TGTGCCAGCAGATCGACCAGGGAGGGGGGCACAGATACGCAGTATTTT

clone_size: -
j_call: TRBJ1-1
cdr3_length: 15
v_call: TRBV3-1/TRBV3-2
d_call: TRBD1
cdr3_aa: CASSQTGTGASEAFF
cdr3_nt: TGTGCCAGCAGCCAAACCGGGACAGGTGCATCTGAAGCTTTCTTT

clone_size: -
j_call: TRBJ2-1
cdr3_length: 12
v_call: TRBV12-3/TRBV12-4
d_call: -
cdr3_aa: CASNQRGDEQFF
cdr3_nt: TGTGCCAGCAATCAGCGAGGGGATGAGCAGTTCTTC

clone_size: -
j_call: TRBJ2-2
cdr3_length: 16
v_call: TRBV19
d_call: -
cdr3_aa: CASSIVLTDITGELFF
cdr3_nt: TGTGCCAGTAGTATAGTATTAACAGACATCACCGGGGAGCTGTTTTTT

clone_size: -
j_call: TRBJ2-2
cdr3_length: 19
v_call: TRBV6-2/TRBV6-3
d_call: -
cdr3_aa: CASSYRSVWSGSDAGELFF
cdr3_nt: TGTGCCAGCAGTTACCGGAGCGTGTGGAGCGGGTCTGACGCCGGGGAGCTGTTTTTT

clone_size: -
j_call: TRBJ2-7
cdr3_length: 12
v_call: TRBV5-4
d_call: -
cdr3_aa: CASSSPSYEQYF
cdr3_nt: TGTGCCAGCAGCTCTCCCTCCTACGAGCAGTACTTC

clone_size: -
j_call: TRBJ2-5
cdr3_length: 13
v_call: TRBV5-4
d_call: -
cdr3_aa: CASSLDYQETQYF
cdr3_nt: TGTGCCAGCAGCCTGGACTACCAAGAGACCCAGTACTTC

clone_size: -
j_call: TRBJ2-3
cdr3_length: 17
v_call: TRBV27
d_call: TRBD2
cdr3_aa: CASSLSPGLASTDTQYF
cdr3_nt: TGTGCCAGCAGTTTATCACCGGGACTAGCTAGCACAGATACGCAGTATTTT

clone_size: -
j_call: TRBJ2-3
cdr3_length: 16
v_call: TRBV9
d_call: -
cdr3_aa: CASSPPSVAGTDTQYF
cdr3_nt: TGTGCCAGCAGCCCCCCATCGGTAGCGGGCACAGATACGCAGTATTTT

clone_size: -
j_call: TRBJ1-2
cdr3_length: 13
v_call: TRBV15
d_call: TRBD1
cdr3_aa: CATSRDRDGGYTF
cdr3_nt: TGTGCCACCAGCAGGGACAGGGACGGTGGCTACACCTTC

clone_size: -
j_call: TRBJ2-7
cdr3_length: 12
v_call: TRBV4-3
d_call: -
cdr3_aa: CASSHEDDEQYF
cdr3_nt: TGCGCCAGCAGCCACGAAGACGACGAGCAGTACTTC

clone_size: -
j_call: TRBJ2-7
cdr3_length: 15
v_call: TRBV10-3
d_call: TRBD2
cdr3_aa: CAISDSGREDHEQYF
cdr3_nt: TGTGCCATCAGTGATTCGGGCCGGGAGGACCACGAGCAGTACTTC

clone_size: -
j_call: TRBJ2-5
cdr3_length: 12
v_call: TRBV19
d_call: TRBD1
cdr3_aa: CASSTDRETQYF
cdr3_nt: TGTGCCAGTAGTACGGACAGGGAGACCCAGTACTTC

clone_size: -
j_call: TRBJ1-5
cdr3_length: 16
v_call: TRBV7-8
d_call: TRBD1
cdr3_aa: CASSSTRQGGTQPQHF
cdr3_nt: TGTGCCAGCAGTTCCACTCGACAGGGGGGAACTCAGCCCCAGCATTTT

clone_size: -
j_call: TRBJ1-5
cdr3_length: 15
v_call: TRBV6-2/TRBV6-3
d_call: -
cdr3_aa: CASSYGRQGNQPQHF
cdr3_nt: TGTGCCAGCAGTTATGGTCGACAGGGCAATCAGCCCCAGCATTTT

clone_size: -
j_call: TRBJ2-5
cdr3_length: 16
v_call: TRBV19
d_call: -
cdr3_aa: CASSGAMTSIGETQYF
cdr3_nt: TGTGCCAGTAGTGGGGCTATGACTAGTATCGGGGAGACCCAGTACTTC

clone_size: -
j_call: TRBJ2-2
cdr3_length: 16
v_call: TRBV27
d_call: TRBD2
cdr3_aa: CASSLSSGRALGELFF
cdr3_nt: TGTGCCAGCAGTTTGTCTAGCGGGAGGGCCCTCGGGGAGCTGTTTTTT

clone_size: once
j_call: TRBJ1-6
cdr3_length: 16
v_call: TRBV28
d_call: TRBD1
cdr3_aa: CASSSPGQGGNSPLHF
cdr3_nt: TGTGCCAGCAGTTCCCCGGGACAGGGGGGTAATTCACCCCTCCACTTT

clone_size: -
j_call: TRBJ1-1
cdr3_length: 14
v_call: TRBV29-1
d_call: TRBD1
cdr3_aa: CSVDRTGVKIEAFF
cdr3_nt: TGCAGCGTTGATCGGACAGGGGTAAAGATTGAAGCTTTCTTT

clone_size: -
j_call: TRBJ2-6
cdr3_length: 19
v_call: TRBV2
d_call: -
cdr3_aa: CASSEVRGGRTSGANVLTF
cdr3_nt: TGTGCCAGCAGTGAAGTACGCGGCGGCCGCACCTCTGGGGCCAACGTCCTGACTTTC

clone_size: -
j_call: TRBJ1-2
cdr3_length: 15
v_call: TRBV3-1/TRBV3-2
d_call: -
cdr3_aa: CASSQGPGGNYGYTF
cdr3_nt: TGTGCCAGCAGCCAAGGCCCCGGGGGTAACTATGGCTACACCTTC

clone_size: -
j_call: TRBJ2-5
cdr3_length: 13
v_call: TRBV25-1
d_call: -
cdr3_aa: CASSLGISTTQYF
cdr3_nt: TGTGCCAGCAGTCTGGGGATTTCAACGACCCAGTACTTC

clone_size: -
j_call: TRBJ1-2
cdr3_length: 13
v_call: TRBV12-3/TRBV12-4
d_call: -
cdr3_aa: CASSARTGYGYTF
cdr3_nt: TGTGCCAGCAGTGCCCGGACGGGCTATGGCTACACCTTC

clone_size: -
j_call: TRBJ2-3
cdr3_length: 15
v_call: TRBV9
d_call: -
cdr3_aa: CASSKLAAEADTQYF
cdr3_nt: TGTGCCAGCAGCAAACTAGCCGCTGAGGCAGATACGCAGTATTTT

clone_size: -
j_call: TRBJ1-6
cdr3_length: 14
v_call: TRBV5-5
d_call: -
cdr3_aa: CASRPGQGDSPLHF
cdr3_nt: TGTGCCAGCAGACCAGGCCAGGGAGATTCACCCCTCCACTTT

clone_size: -
j_call: TRBJ2-1
cdr3_length: 16
v_call: TRBV18
d_call: TRBD2
cdr3_aa: CASSPPGTSGGNEQFF
cdr3_nt: TGTGCCAGCTCACCACCCGGGACTAGCGGGGGTAATGAGCAGTTCTTC

clone_size: -
j_call: TRBJ2-1
cdr3_length: 15
v_call: TRBV19
d_call: -
cdr3_aa: CASSMGLNSYNEQFF
cdr3_nt: TGTGCCAGTAGTATGGGTCTGAACTCCTACAATGAGCAGTTCTTC

clone_size: -
j_call: TRBJ2-1
cdr3_length: 13
v_call: TRBV10-3
d_call: -
cdr3_aa: CAISTGTYNEQFF
cdr3_nt: TGTGCCATCAGTACCGGGACATACAATGAGCAGTTCTTC

clone_size: -
j_call: TRBJ1-2
cdr3_length: 13
v_call: TRBV5-6
d_call: -
cdr3_aa: CASSLARGNGYTF
cdr3_nt: TGTGCCAGCAGCTTAGCGAGGGGAAATGGCTACACCTTC

clone_size: -
j_call: TRBJ2-4
cdr3_length: 16
v_call: TRBV7-3
d_call: -
cdr3_aa: CASSLIGQGAKNIQYF
cdr3_nt: TGTGCCAGCAGCTTAATCGGGCAGGGGGCCAAAAACATTCAGTACTTC

clone_size: -
j_call: TRBJ2-5
cdr3_length: 14
v_call: TRBV6-5
d_call: -
cdr3_aa: CASSRATNQETQYF
cdr3_nt: TGTGCCAGCAGTCGAGCGACCAACCAAGAGACCCAGTACTTC

clone_size: -
j_call: TRBJ2-4
cdr3_length: 14
v_call: TRBV5-1
d_call: -
cdr3_aa: CASSPPDPPNIQYF
cdr3_nt: TGCGCCAGCAGCCCACCGGACCCGCCCAACATTCAGTACTTC

clone_size: -
j_call: TRBJ2-2
cdr3_length: 15
v_call: TRBV11-3
d_call: TRBD2
cdr3_aa: CASSSSGTNTGELFF
cdr3_nt: TGTGCCAGCAGCTCCAGCGGGACCAACACCGGGGAGCTGTTTTTT

clone_size: -
j_call: TRBJ2-2
cdr3_length: 14
v_call: TRBV27
d_call: -
cdr3_aa: CASSLGVGTGELFF
cdr3_nt: TGTGCCAGCAGTTTGGGGGTCGGCACCGGGGAGCTGTTTTTT

clone_size: -
j_call: TRBJ2-7
cdr3_length: 15
v_call: TRBV28
d_call: TRBD1
cdr3_aa: CASSSTGTGSSEQYF
cdr3_nt: TGTGCCAGCAGCTCCACCGGGACAGGCTCCAGCGAGCAGTACTTC

clone_size: -
j_call: TRBJ1-4
cdr3_length: 13
v_call: TRBV9
d_call: -
cdr3_aa: CASSGGPGEKLFF
cdr3_nt: TGTGCCAGCAGCGGCGGGCCGGGTGAAAAACTGTTTTTT

clone_size: -
j_call: TRBJ2-7
cdr3_length: 13
v_call: TRBV11-3
d_call: TRBD1
cdr3_aa: CASSLWDRDEQYF
cdr3_nt: TGTGCCAGCAGCTTATGGGACAGGGACGAGCAGTACTTC

clone_size: once
j_call: TRBJ2-7
cdr3_length: 14
v_call: TRBV24-1
d_call: TRBD2
cdr3_aa: CATRNGLAGDEQYF
cdr3_nt: TGTGCCACCCGAAATGGACTAGCGGGAGACGAGCAGTACTTC

clone_size: -
j_call: TRBJ1-2
cdr3_length: 14
v_call: TRBV29-1
d_call: -
cdr3_aa: CSVEDLLEGYGYTF
cdr3_nt: TGCAGCGTTGAAGATCTCCTGGAAGGCTATGGCTACACCTTC

clone_size: -
j_call: TRBJ1-1
cdr3_length: 13
v_call: TRBV13
d_call: -
cdr3_aa: CAGGNRVNTEAFF
cdr3_nt: TGTGCCGGCGGAAACAGGGTGAACACTGAAGCTTTCTTT

clone_size: -
j_call: TRBJ1-3
cdr3_length: 16
v_call: TRBV7-2
d_call: -
cdr3_aa: CASSLWQASSGNTIYF
cdr3_nt: TGTGCCAGCAGCTTATGGCAGGCGAGCTCTGGAAACACCATATATTTT

clone_size: -
j_call: TRBJ1-1
cdr3_length: 15
v_call: TRBV2
d_call: -
cdr3_aa: CASMLSRGMNTEAFF
cdr3_nt: TGTGCCAGCATGCTGAGCAGGGGAATGAACACTGAAGCTTTCTTT

clone_size: -
j_call: TRBJ2-7
cdr3_length: 16
v_call: TRBV21-1
d_call: -
cdr3_aa: CASSKRAAGTFYEQYF
cdr3_nt: TGTGCCAGCAGCAAGCGGGCGGCGGGGACCTTCTACGAGCAGTACTTC

clone_size: -
j_call: TRBJ2-3
cdr3_length: 16
v_call: TRBV9
d_call: -
cdr3_aa: CASSVGQVPSPDTQYF
cdr3_nt: TGTGCCAGCAGCGTGGGGCAGGTTCCGTCCCCAGATACGCAGTATTTT

clone_size: -
j_call: TRBJ2-5
cdr3_length: 13
v_call: TRBV12-3/TRBV12-4
d_call: -
cdr3_aa: CASSLGGGGTQYF
cdr3_nt: TGTGCCAGCAGTTTGGGAGGGGGTGGGACCCAGTACTTC

clone_size: -
j_call: TRBJ2-1
cdr3_length: 15
v_call: TRBV19
d_call: TRBD2
cdr3_aa: CASSTRSGSYNEQFF
cdr3_nt: TGTGCCAGTAGTACTCGTAGCGGGTCCTACAATGAGCAGTTCTTC

clone_size: -
j_call: TRBJ2-1
cdr3_length: 15
v_call: TRBV27
d_call: TRBD2
cdr3_aa: CASSRSLAGAGEQFF
cdr3_nt: TGTGCCAGCAGTAGGTCCCTAGCGGGAGCAGGGGAGCAGTTCTTC